This entry lists 19 T cell receptor beta chains sequenced from one sample in a study of T cell responses to AZD1222 COVID-19 vaccine. Clones were sequenced by immunoSEQ multiplex PCR, and TCRdb holds only the in-frame ones, with some missing. The data contain about 120,000 clones, approximately 92% of them singletons. The sample in question was peripheral blood, obtained on day 0 of AZD1222 vaccination. These receptors all stem from an adult in good health.

Remarks on this clone: Other DNA sequences in this sample translate to the same CDR3. The chain recombines TRBV24-1 with TRBJ1-5; the D gene is possibly TRBD1 (5 bases). V gave up 4 bases and J gave up 3 bases, with 9 bases separating them. The CDR3 covers 14 residues. CDR1 and CDR2 from the germline V gene are KGHDR and SFDVKD. This CDR3 is CATSEGGFNQPQHF. The CDR3 DNA follows: TGTGCCACCAGTGAGGGGGGGTTCAATCAGCCCCAGCATTTT.

The chain joins TRBV27 to TRBJ2-7; D gene ambiguous. Germline V gene sequence: CDR1 MNHEY, CDR2 SMNVEV (reference sequence). The ends were cut back, 0 bases at V and 7 bases at J, with 7 bases in the middle. CDR3 length: 12 amino acids. CDR3 sequence reads: CASSLSGNEQYF. The CDR3 DNA is TGTGCCAGCAGTTTATCAGGGAATGAGCAGTACTTC.

This chain joins TRBV9 and TRBJ1-1; a possible D gene is TRBD1 (5 bases). Deletions cut 3 bases from V and 4 bases from J, with 10 bases between. The germline V gene encodes CDR1 SGDLS and CDR2 YYNGEE. This CDR3 has 13 amino acids. CDR3 DNA: TGTGCCAGCAGCGATCAGGGCGGCACTGAAGCTTTCTTT. Translation: CASSDQGGTEAFF. Together with reference TRBV9 and TRBJ1-1, the CDR3 gives the full variable domain: DSGVTQTPKHLITATGQRVTLRCSPRSGDLSVYWYQQSLDQGLQFLIQYYNGEERAKGNILERFSAQQFPDLHSELNLSSLELGDSALYFCASSDQGGTEAFFGQGTRLTVV.

V is TRBV7-8 and J is TRBJ2-3, with 12 bases lining up with TRBD2. CDR1 is SGHVS, CDR2 FQNEAQ, per germline. CDR3 length equals 16 residues. Trimming at V came to 1 base and at J to 4 bases, leaving 3 bases not matched to a gene. The CDR3 nucleotides read TGTGCCAGCAGCTTAGGACTAGCGGGAGTAGCAGATACGCAGTATTTT. Encoded protein: CASSLGLAGVADTQYF.

The chain employs TRBV5-1 and TRBJ2-7, with D perhaps TRBD2 (5 bases). Germline loops: CDR1 SGHRS, CDR2 YFSETQ. Trimming removed 0 bases at V and 2 bases at J, with 12 bases between. The CDR3 totals 15 residues. The CDR3 reads CASSLGTLVPYEQYF. CDR3 bases: TGCGCCAGCAGCTTGGGGACTCTAGTTCCCTACGAGCAGTACTTC.

The V call is TRBV4-3, the J call TRBJ2-3; 13 bases map to TRBD2. Germline CDR1 is LGHNA and CDR2 is YSLEER. V shed 4 bases, J shed 4 bases, and the junction held 8 bases outside the gene matches. The CDR3 runs to 17 residues. Here the CDR3 reads CASSRILAGGPSDTQYF. DNA of the CDR3: TGCGCCAGCAGCCGAATACTAGCGGGAGGGCCCTCAGATACGCAGTATTTT.

The genes are TRBV7-2 and TRBJ1-1; TRBD1 matches 7 bases. The ends lost 4 bases at V and 3 bases at J; junction bases unmatched: 8. Germline V gene data show CDR1 as SGHTA and CDR2 as FQGNSA. CDR3 length: 15 amino acids. CDR3 residues: CASSSMQGGDTEAFF. The CDR3 DNA reads as TGTGCCAGCAGCTCAATGCAGGGGGGGGACACTGAAGCTTTCTTT. The variable domain in full, completed from reference TRBV7-2 and TRBJ1-1, reads GAGVSQSPSNKVTEKGKDVELRCDPISGHTALYWYRQSLGQGLEFLIYFQGNSAPDKSGLPSDRFSAERTGGSVSTLTIQRTQQEDSAVYLCASSSMQGGDTEAFFGQGTRLTVV.

The J gene is TRBJ1-5, the V gene TRBV19, with no clear D. The CDR3 consists of 15 residues. Germline loops: CDR1 LNHDA, CDR2 SQIVND (reference sequence). The V end was cut by 3 bases, the J end by 0 bases, with 9 bases between. CDR3 DNA: TGTGCCAGTAGTATCGGACCTTTTAGCAATCAGCCCCAGCATTTT. Protein sequence: CASSIGPFSNQPQHF.

The chain employs TRBV29-1 and TRBJ2-5, with D perhaps TRBD1 or TRBD2 (5 bases each). CDR1 and CDR2 (germline): SQVTM, ANQGSEA. This CDR3 is 15 amino acids long. V lost 0 bases and J 0 bases, leaving 11 bases between the germline ends. CDR3 region: CSVEDRGGHQETQYF. In DNA form, the CDR3 reads TGCAGCGTTGAAGATCGGGGCGGACACCAAGAGACCCAGTACTTC.

This chain uses TRBV19 with TRBJ1-1; 9 nucleotides match TRBD1. This CDR3 is 14 amino acids long. The V gene's germline CDR1 is LNHDA and CDR2 SQIVND (reference sequence). V trimming: 3 bases; J trimming: 4 bases; junction bases outside the gene matches: 3. CDR3 sequence (DNA): TGTGCCAGTAGTATCCGACAGGGGGGCACTGAAGCTTTCTTT. This codes for CASSIRQGGTEAFF.

This sequence joins TRBV30 and TRBJ1-4; D remains ambiguous. The germline V gene has CDR1 GTSNPN and CDR2 SVGIG (reference sequence). The CDR3 runs 13 residues. V was trimmed by 0 bases and J by 2 bases, leaving 4 bases between them. The CDR3 is CAWSVLTNEKLFF. CDR3 nucleotides: TGTGCCTGGAGTGTTCTGACTAATGAAAAACTGTTTTTT. The whole variable domain, remainder taken from reference TRBV30 and TRBJ1-4, is SQTIHQWPATLVQPVGSPLSLECTVEGTSNPNLYWYRQAAGRGLQLLFYSVGIGQISSEVPQNLSASRPQDRQFILSSKKLLLSDSGFYLCAWSVLTNEKLFFGSGTQLSVL.

The V and J genes are TRBV11-2 and TRBJ1-2, with 8 bases fitting TRBD1. Germline values: CDR1 SGHAT, CDR2 FQNNGV. The CDR3 loop spans 14 amino acids. J gave up 0 bases and V 6 bases, and 3 bases lay outside the gene matches. The CDR3 here is CASSSTGANYGYTF. CDR3 bases: TGTGCCAGCAGTTCGACAGGGGCTAACTATGGCTACACCTTC.

The chain couples TRBV19 to TRBJ1-2; 7 nucleotides agree with TRBD1. CDR1 and CDR2 (germline): LNHDA, SQIVND (reference sequence). The CDR3 covers 14 residues. V dropped 9 bases and J dropped 0; count of bases not matched to a gene: 7. The CDR3 DNA sequence: TGTGCCAGCTACAGGGGTTCAGCTAACTATGGCTACACCTTC. This gives the protein CASYRGSANYGYTF.

This rearrangement joins TRBV29-1 to TRBJ2-1, with D possibly matching TRBD2 (5 bases). Trimming stripped 7 bases from V and 0 bases from J, with 16 bases between. Germline V gene lookup returns CDR1 SQVTM and CDR2 ANQGSEA. This CDR3 region has 15 residues. CDR3 bases: TGCAGCGGGAGCGGAACATCGAGCTCCTACAATGAGCAGTTCTTC. It yields the protein CSGSGTSSSYNEQFF.

The CDR3 here is CASSLGSGILSYEQYF. The CDR3 coding sequence is TGTGCCAGCAGCTTAGGAAGCGGGATACTCTCCTACGAGCAGTACTTC. The V gene is TRBV7-8, the J gene TRBJ2-7; 7 bases map to TRBD2. Per the germline V gene, CDR1 is SGHVS and CDR2 is FQNEAQ. The CDR3 runs to 16 residues. Germline trimming cut 1 base from V and 0 bases from J; bases unmatched to any gene: 6.

To note about this clone: Other nucleotide sequences in the sample specify the same CDR3. The rearrangement links TRBV9 to TRBJ2-5, with 9 bases fitting TRBD1. Germline CDR1 reads SGDLS; CDR2 reads YYNGEE. This CDR3 region has 13 residues. V lost 3 bases, J lost 4 bases, and 1 base stayed unmatched. CDR3: CASSEGQGETQYF. CDR3 nucleotides: TGTGCCAGCAGCGAGGGACAGGGAGAGACCCAGTACTTC.

This sequence joins TRBV28 and TRBJ1-2, with a weak D call TRBD1 (6 bases). Germline CDR1 is MDHEN and CDR2 is SYDVKM. V shed 6 bases and J shed 7 bases, with 15 bases lying between them. The CDR3 has 13 amino acids. The CDR3 bases are TGTGCCAGCAGGCTTACAGGGTTTGCTGGCTACACCTTC. It specifies CASRLTGFAGYTF.

The chain employs TRBV29-1 and TRBJ2-1, with 7 positions matching TRBD2. The ends lost 0 bases at V and 0 bases at J; junction bases unmatched: 5. CDR1 SQVTM and CDR2 ANQGSEA come from the germline V gene. The length of the CDR3 is 16 residues. CDR3 in amino acids: CSVEDRGGSSYNEQFF. The CDR3 DNA follows: TGCAGCGTTGAAGATCGCGGGGGAAGCTCCTACAATGAGCAGTTCTTC.

This clone was found once. This chain connects TRBV11-2 to TRBJ1-2; 7 bases agree with TRBD1. CDR1 is SGHAT, CDR2 FQNNGV, per germline. V lost 5 bases to trimming and J lost 4 bases; unmatched junction nucleotides: 10. This CDR3 spans 15 amino acids. CDR3 residues: CASSQSTGSPYGYTF. In nucleotides, the CDR3 is TGTGCCAGCAGCCAGTCGACAGGGAGCCCCTATGGCTACACCTTC.